Shown below are 11 T cell receptor beta chains from a single sample sequenced in a study of blood T cell repertoires in COVID-19 (dated by TCRdb to between 2020 and 2021). Library preparation was by the immunoSEQ multiplex PCR assay. Drawn from immuneACCESS, this table holds only the in-frame rearrangements with V and J called that TCRdb kept. Clones are partly lost; checked studies trace under half to an unresolved V gene and leave the rest unexplained. This sample lists 150,000 to 200,000 clones; 70% to 90% were detected once. The ten largest clonotypes hold more than 6.5% of the sample. Sequencing was performed on PBMCs or T cells enriched from blood (not recorded which). The receptor set was obtained from a woman between 50 and 59 years old who had recovered from COVID-19.

V and J are TRBV4-3 and TRBJ1-5; D is undetermined. V was clipped by 0 bases and J by 4 bases, with 7 bases between them. The CDR3 sequence is 14 residues long. Germline V gene data show CDR1 as LGHNA and CDR2 as YSLEER. CDR3 loop: CASSQDRGNQPQHF. CDR3 sequence (DNA): TGCGCCAGCAGCCAAGATCGAGGGAATCAGCCCCAGCATTTT.

The chain uses TRBV3-1 (or the pseudogene TRBV3-2) and TRBJ2-7, with a weak D call TRBD1 (6 bases). With 6 bases removed from V and 0 bases from J, the gap between germline ends came to 12 bases. Germline CDR1 LGHDT, CDR2 YNNKEL (reference sequence). This CDR3 is 14 amino acids long. The CDR3 bases are TGTGCCAGCAGAAAACAGGGAAGCTCCTACGAGCAGTACTTC. It is translated as CASRKQGSSYEQYF.

This chain connects TRBV11-2 to TRBJ2-7, with 14 bases aligning to TRBD2. The V and J ends lost 5 bases and 7 bases, in that order; junction bases with no gene match: 13. This CDR3 has 17 amino acids. Germline V gives CDR1 SGHAT, CDR2 FQNNGV. CDR3: CASSRTSGGPRKGEQYF. CDR3 in DNA: TGTGCCAGCAGCCGGACTAGCGGGGGGCCTCGAAAGGGAGAGCAGTACTTC. The whole variable domain, remainder taken from reference TRBV11-2 and TRBJ2-7, is EAGVAQSPRYKIIEKRQSVAFWCNPISGHATLYWYQQILGQGPKLLIQFQNNGVVDDSQLPKDRFSAERLKGVDSTLKIQPAKLEDSAVYLCASSRTSGGPRKGEQYFGPGTRLTVT.

The chain recombines TRBV4-1 with TRBJ2-2, with 8 bases matching TRBD2. The CDR3 totals 19 residues. The germline V gene has CDR1 MGHRA and CDR2 YSYEKL. V dropped 4 bases and J dropped 4; count of bases not matched to a gene: 17. CDR3 DNA sequence: TGCGCCAGCAGCCCAAGAGTCTCCGGCGCGGGGGGAACCACCGGGGAGCTGTTTTTT. Its translation is CASSPRVSGAGGTTGELFF.

The chain couples TRBV5-1 to TRBJ2-5, with 7 bases fitting TRBD1. The CDR3 is 16 residues long. The germline V gene has CDR1 SGHRS and CDR2 YFSETQ. With 2 bases clipped from V and 4 bases from J, the junction kept 11 bases outside the gene matches. The CDR3 loop reads CASSLGSAGGIETQYF. DNA of the CDR3: TGCGCCAGCAGCTTAGGCTCAGCAGGGGGTATAGAGACCCAGTACTTC.

The rearrangement uses TRBV7-8 and TRBJ1-2; a weak D match, TRBD1 (5 bases). Trimming took 5 bases from V and 3 from J, leaving 16 bases between them. The CDR3 totals 15 residues. The germline V gene has CDR1 SGHVS and CDR2 FQNEAQ. CDR3 sequence: CASSPDGGVYYGYTF. CDR3 bases: TGTGCCAGCAGCCCTGACGGGGGGGTGTACTATGGCTACACCTTC.

This sequence joins TRBV11-2 and TRBJ1-1, with D perhaps TRBD1 (6 bases). Germline V gene sequence: CDR1 SGHAT, CDR2 FQNNGV. The V end lost 6 bases, the J end lost 9 bases, and 14 bases lay between the germline ends. The CDR3 runs 12 residues. DNA of the CDR3: TGTGCCAGCAGTCTGCGGGGGCGGAAAGCTTTCTTT. Its protein product is CASSLRGRKAFF. Supplemented by reference TRBV11-2 and TRBJ1-1, the full variable domain reads EAGVAQSPRYKIIEKRQSVAFWCNPISGHATLYWYQQILGQGPKLLIQFQNNGVVDDSQLPKDRFSAERLKGVDSTLKIQPAKLEDSAVYLCASSLRGRKAFFGQGTRLTVV.

The V and J genes are TRBV19 and TRBJ2-1, with TRBD2 as a possible D gene (7 bases). CDR3 length: 14 residues. The germline CDR1 and CDR2 sequences are LNHDA and SQIVND (reference sequence). With 4 bases removed from V and 5 bases from J, the gap between germline ends came to 12 bases. The CDR3 bases are TGTGCCAGTAGTAGGCGGGGGCGCAACAATGAGCAGTTCTTC. Translated: CASSRRGRNNEQFF.

The chain recombines TRBV5-5 with TRBJ1-2; 10 positions match TRBD1. Germline values: CDR1 SGHKS, CDR2 YYEKEE (reference sequence). The CDR3 has 16 amino acids. V was pared by 3 bases and J by 5 bases, with 10 bases of the junction left unmatched. CDR3 DNA sequence: TGTGCCAGCAGCTCCCTGAACCGGGACAGGGGTTATGGCTACACCTTC. This encodes CASSSLNRDRGYGYTF.

The chain is built from TRBV7-9 and TRBJ1-5; 8 bases fit TRBD1. The CDR3 contains 15 residues. V trimming: 2 bases; J trimming: 2 bases; junction bases outside the gene matches: 2. CDR1 is SEHNR and CDR2 is FQNEAQ in the germline V gene (reference sequence). CDR3 in amino acids: CASSLQGAGNQPQHF. Written as DNA, the CDR3 is TGTGCCAGCAGCTTACAGGGGGCTGGCAATCAGCCCCAGCATTTT.

The genes are TRBV29-1 and TRBJ1-2; possible D gene TRBD1, 6 bases. The germline V gene encodes CDR1 SQVTM and CDR2 ANQGSEA. Trimming took off 5 bases at V and 4 bases at J, with 14 bases between the two ends. The CDR3 has 13 residues. The CDR3: CSVTPGALYGYTF. In DNA, the CDR3 is TGCAGCGTTACCCCAGGGGCCCTCTATGGCTACACCTTC.